This entry lists 8 T cell receptor beta chains sequenced from one sample in a study of shared clonotypes between healthy human individuals. TCRdb's copy holds only in-frame clones and misses some; the assay was immunoSEQ multiplex PCR. The sample has over 100,000 clones, around 65% seen once. Sample: memory CD8+ T cells sorted from blood. The subset: CD45RO+ cells pooled with CCR7-negative TemRA cells. These receptor sequences come from a young woman in good health.

This clone has only a few counts. The chain employs TRBV6-1 and TRBJ1-1; D call uncertain. The germline V gene encodes CDR1 MNHNS and CDR2 SASEGT. V dropped 3 bases and J dropped 4 bases, with 12 bases sitting between them. The CDR3 runs 14 residues. The CDR3 spells CASSDGEGSTEAFF. CDR3 nucleotide sequence: TGTGCCAGCAGTGATGGTGAAGGGTCCACTGAAGCTTTCTTT.

The chain combines TRBV6-5 with TRBJ1-1; perhaps TRBD1 as D (6 bases). Germline CDR1 MNHEY, CDR2 SVGAGI. The CDR3 extends over 16 amino acids. Trimming left V 2 bases short and J 1 base short, with 14 bases between. The CDR3 here is CASSYQYGRGNTEAFF. CDR3 DNA sequence: TGTGCCAGCAGTTACCAGTACGGCAGGGGGAACACTGAAGCTTTCTTT.

This clone was found many times. The chain employs TRBV25-1 and TRBJ1-4; TRBD1 might be the D (6 bases). This CDR3 is built from 14 residues. Germline V CDR1 and CDR2: MGHDK, SYGVNS. Trimming took 5 bases from V and 14 from J, leaving 21 bases between them. The CDR3 coding sequence is TGTGCCAGCAGTCCGGACAGCGGAATGGGGCGTCTGTTTTTT. It specifies CASSPDSGMGRLFF.

This clone has only a few counts. V and J are TRBV5-1 and TRBJ2-7; perhaps TRBD1 as D (6 bases). Germline V gene data show CDR1 as SGHRS and CDR2 as YFSETQ. With 2 bases removed from V and 5 bases from J, the gap between germline ends came to 14 bases. The CDR3 runs to 14 residues. CDR3 coding DNA: TGCGCCAGCAGCTTAGCCAGGGGAAAGGACGAGCAGTACTTC. The encoded protein is CASSLARGKDEQYF.

In its sample, this clone was seen many times. The chain combines TRBV6-4 with TRBJ2-5, with TRBD2 matching over 12 bases. The CDR3 is made up of 15 amino acids. Germline CDR1 is MRHNA and CDR2 is SNTAGT. Trimming took 4 bases from V and 4 from J; bases not matched to a gene: 4. The CDR3 is CASSATSGSSETQYF. The CDR3 nucleotides read TGTGCCAGCAGTGCGACTAGCGGGAGTTCAGAGACCCAGTACTTC.

The V gene is TRBV5-4, the J gene TRBJ1-1, with D uncertain. CDR1 and CDR2 (germline): SGHNT, YYREEE (reference sequence). This CDR3 is built from 13 residues. The V and J ends lost 0 bases and 3 bases respectively, with 6 bases between them. The CDR3, as DNA: TGTGCCAGCAGCTTGGCCCATGACACTGAAGCTTTCTTT. Its translation: CASSLAHDTEAFF.

This clone appeared a single time. The J gene is TRBJ2-7, the V gene TRBV11-3; D call uncertain. Germline lookup yields CDR1 SGHNT and CDR2 YENEEA. CDR3 length: 11 residues. V lost 2 bases, J lost 3 bases, and 2 bases lay in between. The CDR3 here is CASSLIYEQYF. The DNA of the CDR3 is TGTGCCAGCAGCTTAATCTACGAGCAGTACTTC.

V gene TRBV7-6 combines with J gene TRBJ1-2, with unresolved D. With 5 bases removed from V and 4 bases from J, the gap between germline ends came to 38 bases. CDR1 and CDR2 (germline): SGHVS, FNYEAQ. This CDR3 contains 22 residues. CDR3 amino acids: CASSPFVSRLPDLRGGIYGYTF. CDR3 in DNA: TGTGCCAGCAGCCCATTCGTATCACGGCTGCCGGACCTCCGAGGTGGTATCTATGGCTACACCTTC.